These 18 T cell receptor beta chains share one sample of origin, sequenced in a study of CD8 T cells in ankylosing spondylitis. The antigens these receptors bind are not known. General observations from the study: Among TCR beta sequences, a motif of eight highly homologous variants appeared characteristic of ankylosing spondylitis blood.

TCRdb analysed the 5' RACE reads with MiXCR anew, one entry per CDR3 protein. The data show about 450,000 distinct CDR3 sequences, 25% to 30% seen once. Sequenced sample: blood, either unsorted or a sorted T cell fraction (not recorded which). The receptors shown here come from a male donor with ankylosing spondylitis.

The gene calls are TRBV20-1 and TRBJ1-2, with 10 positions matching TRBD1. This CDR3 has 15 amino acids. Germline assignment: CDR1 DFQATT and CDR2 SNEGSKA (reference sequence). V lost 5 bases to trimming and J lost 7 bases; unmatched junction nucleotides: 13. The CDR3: CSALGQGGISGGYTF. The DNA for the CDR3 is TGCAGTGCTCTTGGACAGGGGGGTATTTCGGGTGGCTACACCTTC.

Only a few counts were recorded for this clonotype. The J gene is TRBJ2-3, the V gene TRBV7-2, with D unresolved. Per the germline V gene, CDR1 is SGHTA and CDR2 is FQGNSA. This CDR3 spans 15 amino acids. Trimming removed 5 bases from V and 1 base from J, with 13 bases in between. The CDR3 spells CASSPPGHRTDTQYF. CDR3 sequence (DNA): TGTGCCAGCAGCCCCCCGGGTCACCGCACAGATACGCAGTATTTT.

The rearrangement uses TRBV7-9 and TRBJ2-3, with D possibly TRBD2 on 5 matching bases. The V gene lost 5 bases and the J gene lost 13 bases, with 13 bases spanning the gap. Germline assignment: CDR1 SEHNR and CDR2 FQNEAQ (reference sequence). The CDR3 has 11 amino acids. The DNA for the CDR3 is TGTGCCAGCAGCGATCCGGCTAGCAAGTATTTT. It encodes CASSDPASKYF. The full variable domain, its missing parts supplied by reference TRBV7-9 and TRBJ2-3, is DTGVSQNPRHKITKRGQNVTFRCDPISEHNRLYWYRQTLGQGPEFLTYFQNEAQLEKSRLLSDRFSAERPKGSFSTLEIQRTEQGDSAMYLCASSDPASKYFGPGTRLTVL.

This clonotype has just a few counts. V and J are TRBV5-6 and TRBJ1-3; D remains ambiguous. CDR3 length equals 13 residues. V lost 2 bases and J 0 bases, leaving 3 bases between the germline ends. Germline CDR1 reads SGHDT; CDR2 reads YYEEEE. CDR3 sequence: CASSFRSGNTIYF. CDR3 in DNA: TGTGCCAGCAGCTTCCGCTCTGGAAACACCATATATTTT.

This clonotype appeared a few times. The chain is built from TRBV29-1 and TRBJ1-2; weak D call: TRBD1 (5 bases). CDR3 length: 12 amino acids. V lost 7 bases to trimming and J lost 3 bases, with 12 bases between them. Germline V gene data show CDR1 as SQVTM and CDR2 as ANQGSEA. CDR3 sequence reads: CSGRGGDYGYTF. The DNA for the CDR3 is TGCAGCGGCCGGGGGGGAGACTATGGCTACACCTTC.

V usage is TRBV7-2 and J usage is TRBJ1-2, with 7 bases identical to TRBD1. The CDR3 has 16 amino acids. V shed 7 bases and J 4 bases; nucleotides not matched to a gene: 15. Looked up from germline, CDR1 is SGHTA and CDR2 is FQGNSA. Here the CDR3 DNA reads TGTGCCAGCACCTTGATGACAGGGAGGGGCTTCTATGGCTACACCTTC. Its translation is CASTLMTGRGFYGYTF.

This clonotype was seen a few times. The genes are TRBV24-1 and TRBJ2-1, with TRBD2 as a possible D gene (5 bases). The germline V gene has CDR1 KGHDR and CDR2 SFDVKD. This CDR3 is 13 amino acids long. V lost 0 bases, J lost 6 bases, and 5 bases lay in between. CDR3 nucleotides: TGTGCCACCAGTGATTTGACTAGCAATGAGCAGTTCTTC. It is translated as CATSDLTSNEQFF.

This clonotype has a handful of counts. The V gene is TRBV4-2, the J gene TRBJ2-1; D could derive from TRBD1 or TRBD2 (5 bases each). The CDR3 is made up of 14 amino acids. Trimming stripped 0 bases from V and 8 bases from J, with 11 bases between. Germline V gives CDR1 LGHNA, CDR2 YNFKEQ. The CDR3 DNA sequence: TGTGCCAGCAGCCAAGAGGGGGTGGGCGATGAGCAGTTCTTC. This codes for CASSQEGVGDEQFF.

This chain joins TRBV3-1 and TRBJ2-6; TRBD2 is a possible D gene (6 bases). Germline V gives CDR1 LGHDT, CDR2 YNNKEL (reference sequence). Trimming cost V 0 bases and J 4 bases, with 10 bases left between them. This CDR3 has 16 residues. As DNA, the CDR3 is TGTGCCAGCAGCCAAGAGTGGGGGGTCGGGGCCAACGTCCTGACTTTC. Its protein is CASSQEWGVGANVLTF. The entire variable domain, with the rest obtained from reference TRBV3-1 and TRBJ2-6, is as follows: DTAVSQTPKYLVTQMGNDKSIKCEQNLGHDTMYWYKQDSKKFLKIMFSYNNKELIINETVPNRFSPKSPDKAHLNLHINSLELGDSAVYFCASSQEWGVGANVLTFGAGSRLTVL.

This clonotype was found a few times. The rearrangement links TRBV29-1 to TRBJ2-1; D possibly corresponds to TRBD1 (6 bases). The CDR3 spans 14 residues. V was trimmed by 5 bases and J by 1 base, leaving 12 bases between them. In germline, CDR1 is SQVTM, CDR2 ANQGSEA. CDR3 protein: CSVNPQGSYNEQFF. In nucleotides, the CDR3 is TGCAGCGTTAACCCCCAGGGGTCCTACAATGAGCAGTTCTTC.

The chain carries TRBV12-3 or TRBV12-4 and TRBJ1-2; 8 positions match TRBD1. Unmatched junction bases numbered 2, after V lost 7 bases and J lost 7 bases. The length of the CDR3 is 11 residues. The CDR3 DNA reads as TGTGCCAGCATCGACAGGGGTGGCTACACCTTC. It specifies CASIDRGGYTF.

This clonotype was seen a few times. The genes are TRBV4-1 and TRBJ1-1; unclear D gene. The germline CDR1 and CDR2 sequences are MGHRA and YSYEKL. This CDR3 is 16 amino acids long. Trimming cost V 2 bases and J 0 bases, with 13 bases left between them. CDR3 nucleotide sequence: TGCGCCAGCAGCCAAAAGGGTCTGGGCTTGAACACTGAAGCTTTCTTT. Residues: CASSQKGLGLNTEAFF.

The CDR3 bases are TGCGCCAGCAGCCAAGGACTAGCGGGCCTTCAAGAGACCCAGTACTTC. It yields the protein CASSQGLAGLQETQYF. This sequence joins TRBV4-1 and TRBJ2-5; 10 positions match TRBD2. The CDR3 spans 16 residues. Germline V gene lookup returns CDR1 MGHRA and CDR2 YSYEKL. The ends lost 1 base at V and 2 bases at J; junction bases unmatched: 4.

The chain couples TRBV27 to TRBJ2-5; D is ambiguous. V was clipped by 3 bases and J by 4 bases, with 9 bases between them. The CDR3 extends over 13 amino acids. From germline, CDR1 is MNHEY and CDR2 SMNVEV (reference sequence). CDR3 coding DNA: TGTGCCAGCAGTTTGGAGAATCGAGAGACCCAGTACTTC. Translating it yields CASSLENRETQYF.

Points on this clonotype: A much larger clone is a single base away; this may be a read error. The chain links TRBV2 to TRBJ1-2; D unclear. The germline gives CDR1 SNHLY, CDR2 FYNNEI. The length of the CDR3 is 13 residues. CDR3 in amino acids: CASSDSAGYDYTF. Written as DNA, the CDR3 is TGTGCCAGCAGTGACTCCGCTGGATATGACTACACCTTC.

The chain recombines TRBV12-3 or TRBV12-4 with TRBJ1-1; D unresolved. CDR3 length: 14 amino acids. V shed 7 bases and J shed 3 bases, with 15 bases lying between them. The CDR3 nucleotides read TGTGCCAGCATGCCAATTCTTAGGGACACTGAAGCTTTCTTT. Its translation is CASMPILRDTEAFF.

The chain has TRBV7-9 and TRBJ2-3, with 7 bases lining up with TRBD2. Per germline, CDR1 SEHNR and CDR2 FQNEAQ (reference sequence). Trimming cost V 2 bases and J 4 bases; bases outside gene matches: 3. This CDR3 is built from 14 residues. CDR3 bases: TGTGCCAGCAGCTTATTGGGAGGGGCAGATACGCAGTATTTT. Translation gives CASSLLGGADTQYF.

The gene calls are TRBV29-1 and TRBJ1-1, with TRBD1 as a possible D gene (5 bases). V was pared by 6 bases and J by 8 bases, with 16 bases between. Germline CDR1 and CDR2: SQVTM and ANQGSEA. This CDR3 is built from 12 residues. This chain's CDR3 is CSVSQGADEAFF. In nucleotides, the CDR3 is TGCAGCGTCTCGCAGGGCGCCGACGAAGCTTTCTTT.